This TCR beta chain was observed in a study of a mutant IDH1 vaccine in newly diagnosed glioma. Time point defined: week 11, during vaccination. Each dose delivered 300 ug of mutant IDH1 20-mer peptide subcutaneously with imiquimod. A word on this clone: Its antigen remains unknown.

V lost 0 bases, J lost 3 bases, and 12 bases lay in between. Per germline, CDR1 SGHRS and CDR2 YFSETQ. This CDR3 comprises 15 residues. Measured with immunoSEQ multiplex PCR; TCRdb has only the in-frame clones, and not every one. The data show roughly 61,000 clones, about 80% seen once. Sequenced here: PBMCs, sampled from a glioma patient whose treatment included an IDH1 peptide vaccine. The chain links TRBV5-1 to TRBJ1-2; no clear D gene. The TCR sequence derives from a man aged 50 or older with glioma. For the CDR3, the DNA is TGCGCCAGCAGCTTGGGCGCGGGGATAGACTATGGCTACACCTTC. It yields the protein CASSLGAGIDYGYTF.